This T cell receptor (beta chain) stems from a study of CD8+ T cells in alopecia areata. Study at large: Those patients who were treated received oral tofacitinib, which was given at 5 to 10 mg twice daily for moderate-to-severe alopecia areata. Regarding the study as a whole: Sequenced scalp T cells also include alphabeta T cells resident in normal skin. Many expanded lesional clones stayed in scalp and blood while on tofacitinib.

Stated treatment: oral pan-JAK inhibitor, 5-10 mg twice daily. Patients with alopecia areata provided lesional scalp punch biopsies as well as peripheral blood. Extracted RNA was reverse transcribed, and the resulting cDNA served as sequencing template. Clones were read by immunoSEQ multiplex PCR, and TCRdb kept only the in-frame ones, dropping some. The sample lists 180,000 or so clones; approximately 52% were seen once. Unmatched junction bases numbered 9, after V lost 8 bases and J lost 7 bases. This CDR3 comprises 15 residues. In germline, CDR1 is SEHNR, CDR2 FQNEAQ (reference sequence). To note about this clone: Its antigen is as yet unknown.

This TCR derives from a human donor with alopecia areata. The chain links TRBV7-9 to TRBJ1-4; 11 bases are a match to TRBD1. Sample: CD4+ T cells sorted from blood, taken at approximately week 60, from a patient treated with tofacitinib. The CDR3 DNA is TGTGCCAGCCGGCTCGCTGGGACAGGGGGTGAAAAACTGTTTTTT. As protein: CASRLAGTGGEKLFF.